This T cell receptor (beta chain) was captured by sequencing in a study of cytomegalovirus exposure and HLA in healthy donors. Those who donated were healthy bone marrow donors. The PCR had 60 Vbeta and 13 Jbeta primers. TCRdb's table, derived via immunoSEQ multiplex PCR, lists solely in-frame clones and lacks some. The sample lists over 150,000 clones; around 68% were seen once. With regard to this clone: Its antigen remains unidentified.

Study conclusions and caveats: Data from an earlier analysis indicated that most TCR beta V segments were productive either about 87% or about 30% of the time. Later analysis showed most CMV-associated TCR beta chains appearing HLA-restricted. Presence/absence analyses assumed roughly uniform sequencing depth across donors.

Germline V CDR1 and CDR2: SGHVS, FQNEAQ. This CDR3 region has 16 residues. Trimming cost V 5 bases and J 2 bases; bases outside gene matches: 7. The receptor was derived from a man younger than 40 in good health and CMV-seronegative. Sample: PBMCs. The V gene is TRBV7-8, the J gene TRBJ2-1; TRBD2 matches at 9 bases. The CDR3 DNA reads as TGTGCCAGCAGCCCGGGGCGGGGGGGCACCTACAATGAGCAGTTCTTC. This codes for CASSPGRGGTYNEQFF.